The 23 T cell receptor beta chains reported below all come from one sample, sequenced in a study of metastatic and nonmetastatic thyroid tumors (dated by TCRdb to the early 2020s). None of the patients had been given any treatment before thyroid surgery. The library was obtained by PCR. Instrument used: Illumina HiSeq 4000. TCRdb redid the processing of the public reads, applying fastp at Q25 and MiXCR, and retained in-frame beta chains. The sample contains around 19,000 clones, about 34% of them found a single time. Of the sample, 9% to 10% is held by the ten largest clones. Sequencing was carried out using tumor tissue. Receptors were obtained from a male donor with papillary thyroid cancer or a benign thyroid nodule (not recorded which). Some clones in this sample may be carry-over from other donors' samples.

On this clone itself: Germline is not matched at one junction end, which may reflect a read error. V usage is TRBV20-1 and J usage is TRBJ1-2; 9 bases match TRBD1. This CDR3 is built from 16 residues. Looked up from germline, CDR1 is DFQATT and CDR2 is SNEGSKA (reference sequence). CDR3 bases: TGCAGTGCTAGAGGACAGGGGGGCGCACTTAACTATTGCTACACCTTC. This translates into CSARGQGGALNYCYTF.

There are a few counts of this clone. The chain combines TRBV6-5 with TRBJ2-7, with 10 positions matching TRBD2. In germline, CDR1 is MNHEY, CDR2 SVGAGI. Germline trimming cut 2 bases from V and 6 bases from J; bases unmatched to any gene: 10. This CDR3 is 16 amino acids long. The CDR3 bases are TGTGCCAGCAGTTACGCTAGCGGGAGAACTGGCGGCGAGCAGTACTTC. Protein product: CASSYASGRTGGEQYF.

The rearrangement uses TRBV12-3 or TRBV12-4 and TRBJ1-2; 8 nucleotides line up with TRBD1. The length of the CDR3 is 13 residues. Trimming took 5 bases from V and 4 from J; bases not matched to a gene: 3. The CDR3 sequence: CASSRGQAYGYTF. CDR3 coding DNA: TGTGCCAGCAGTCGGGGACAGGCCTATGGCTACACCTTC.

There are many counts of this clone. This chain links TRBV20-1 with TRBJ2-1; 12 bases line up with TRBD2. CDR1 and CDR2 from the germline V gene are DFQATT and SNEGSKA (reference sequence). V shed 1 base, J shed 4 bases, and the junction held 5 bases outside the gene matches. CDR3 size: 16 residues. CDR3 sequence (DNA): TGCAGTGCTAGAGCACCACTAGCGGGGGGATACAATGAGCAGTTCTTC. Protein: CSARAPLAGGYNEQFF.

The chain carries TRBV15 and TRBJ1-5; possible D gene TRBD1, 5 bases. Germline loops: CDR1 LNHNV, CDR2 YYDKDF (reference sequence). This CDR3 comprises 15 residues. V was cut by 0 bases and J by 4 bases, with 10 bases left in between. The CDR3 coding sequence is TGTGCCACCAGCAGAGATAGTAGGGGAAATCAGCCCCAGCATTTT. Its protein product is CATSRDSRGNQPQHF.

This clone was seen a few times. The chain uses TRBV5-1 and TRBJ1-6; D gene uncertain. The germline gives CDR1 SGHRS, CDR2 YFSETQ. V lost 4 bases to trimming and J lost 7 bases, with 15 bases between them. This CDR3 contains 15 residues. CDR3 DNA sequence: TGCGCCAGCAGCGCGAGGCCGGGCGACAATTCACCCCTCCACTTT. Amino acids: CASSARPGDNSPLHF.

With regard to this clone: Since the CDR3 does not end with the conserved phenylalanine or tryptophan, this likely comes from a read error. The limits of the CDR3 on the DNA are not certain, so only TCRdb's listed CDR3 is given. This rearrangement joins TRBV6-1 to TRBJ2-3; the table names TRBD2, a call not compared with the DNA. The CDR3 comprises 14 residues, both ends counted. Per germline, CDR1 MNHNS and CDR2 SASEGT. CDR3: CASTGSPEADTQSV.

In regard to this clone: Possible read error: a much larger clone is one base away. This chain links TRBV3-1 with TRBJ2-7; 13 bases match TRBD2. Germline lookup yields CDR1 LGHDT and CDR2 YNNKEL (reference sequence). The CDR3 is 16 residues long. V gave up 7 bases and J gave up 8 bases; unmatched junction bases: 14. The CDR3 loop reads CASNLVLAGGFGKQYF. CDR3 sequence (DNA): TGTGCCAGCAACCTCGTACTAGCGGGAGGGTTCGGAAAGCAGTACTTC.

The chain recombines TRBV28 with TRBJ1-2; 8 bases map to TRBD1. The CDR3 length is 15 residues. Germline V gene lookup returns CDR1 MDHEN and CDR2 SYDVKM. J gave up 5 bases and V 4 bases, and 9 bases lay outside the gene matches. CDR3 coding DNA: TGTGCCAGCAGTTCCGGACAGGGCCCCAGGTATGGCTACACCTTC. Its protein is CASSSGQGPRYGYTF.

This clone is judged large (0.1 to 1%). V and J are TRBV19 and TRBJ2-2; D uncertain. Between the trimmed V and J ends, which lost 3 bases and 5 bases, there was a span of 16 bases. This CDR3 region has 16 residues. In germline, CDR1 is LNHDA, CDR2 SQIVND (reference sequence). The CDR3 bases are TGTGCCAGTAGTATTTTTAGAGGCGGTTGGACCGGGGAGCTGTTTTTT. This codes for CASSIFRGGWTGELFF.

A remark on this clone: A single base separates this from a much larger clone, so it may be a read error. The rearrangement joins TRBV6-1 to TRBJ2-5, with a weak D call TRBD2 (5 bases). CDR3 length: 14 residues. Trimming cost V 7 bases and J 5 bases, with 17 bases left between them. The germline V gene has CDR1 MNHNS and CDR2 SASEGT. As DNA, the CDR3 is TGTGCCAGCATTTCGGACTTTCGCGGGGAGACCCAGTACTTC. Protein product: CASISDFRGETQYF.

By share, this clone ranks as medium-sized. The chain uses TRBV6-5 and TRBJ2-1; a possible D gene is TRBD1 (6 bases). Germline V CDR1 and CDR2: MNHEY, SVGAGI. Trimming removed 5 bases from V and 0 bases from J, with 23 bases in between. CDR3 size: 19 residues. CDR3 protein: CASSTRIPGQLVSYNEQFF. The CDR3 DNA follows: TGTGCCAGCAGTACCCGGATACCCGGACAGCTTGTCTCCTACAATGAGCAGTTCTTC.

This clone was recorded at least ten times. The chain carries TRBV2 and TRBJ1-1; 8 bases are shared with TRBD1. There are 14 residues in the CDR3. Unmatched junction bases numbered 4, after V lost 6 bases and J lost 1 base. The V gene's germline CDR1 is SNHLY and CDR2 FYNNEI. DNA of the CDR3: TGTGCCAGCAGATCGACAGGGGAGAACACTGAAGCTTTCTTT. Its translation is CASRSTGENTEAFF.

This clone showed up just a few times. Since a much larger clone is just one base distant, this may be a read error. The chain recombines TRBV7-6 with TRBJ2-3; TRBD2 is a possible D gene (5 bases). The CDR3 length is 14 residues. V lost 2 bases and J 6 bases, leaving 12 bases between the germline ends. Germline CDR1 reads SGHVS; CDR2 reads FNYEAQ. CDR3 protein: CASSLSGLKDTQYF. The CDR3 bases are TGTGCCAGCAGCTTAAGCGGCCTTAAGGATACGCAGTATTTT. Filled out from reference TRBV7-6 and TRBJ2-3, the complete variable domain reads GAGVSQSPRYKVTKRGQDVALRCDPISGHVSLYWYRQALGQGPEFLTYFNYEAQQDKSGLPNDRFSAERPEGSISTLTIQRTEQRDSAMYRCASSLSGLKDTQYFGPGTRLTVL.

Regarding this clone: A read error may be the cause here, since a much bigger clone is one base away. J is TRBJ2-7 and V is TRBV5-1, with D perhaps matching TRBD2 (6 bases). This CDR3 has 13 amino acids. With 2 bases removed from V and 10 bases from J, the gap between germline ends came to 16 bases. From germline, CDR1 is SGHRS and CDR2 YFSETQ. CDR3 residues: CASSLVQGGDQYF. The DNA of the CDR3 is TGCGCCAGCAGCTTAGTTCAGGGAGGCGATCAGTACTTC.

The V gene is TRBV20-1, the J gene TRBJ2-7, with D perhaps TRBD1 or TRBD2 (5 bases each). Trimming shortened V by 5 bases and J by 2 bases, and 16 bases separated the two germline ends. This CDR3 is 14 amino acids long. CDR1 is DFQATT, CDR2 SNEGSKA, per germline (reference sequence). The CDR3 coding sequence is TGCAGTGCTCCATCGGGACGCCTCGCCTACGAGCAGTACTTC. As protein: CSAPSGRLAYEQYF.

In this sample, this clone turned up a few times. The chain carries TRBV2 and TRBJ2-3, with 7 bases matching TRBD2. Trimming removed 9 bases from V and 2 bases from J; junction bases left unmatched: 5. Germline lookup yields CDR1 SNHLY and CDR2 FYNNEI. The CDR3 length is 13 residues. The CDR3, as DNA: TGTGCCAGGGGACGGGAGGCCACAGATACGCAGTATTTT. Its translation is CARGREATDTQYF.

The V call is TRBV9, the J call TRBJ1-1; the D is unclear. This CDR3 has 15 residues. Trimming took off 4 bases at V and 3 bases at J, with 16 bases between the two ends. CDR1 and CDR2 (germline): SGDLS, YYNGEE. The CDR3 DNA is TGTGCCAGCAGCCCCCGGCCGGGGATGTACACTGAAGCTTTCTTT. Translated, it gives CASSPRPGMYTEAFF.

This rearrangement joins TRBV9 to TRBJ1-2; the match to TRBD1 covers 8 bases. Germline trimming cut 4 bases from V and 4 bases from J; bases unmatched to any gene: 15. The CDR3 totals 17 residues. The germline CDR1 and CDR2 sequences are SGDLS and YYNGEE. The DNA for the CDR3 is TGTGCCAGCAGCCCAAGTGGATGGACAGGGCACAGCTATGGCTACACCTTC. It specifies CASSPSGWTGHSYGYTF.

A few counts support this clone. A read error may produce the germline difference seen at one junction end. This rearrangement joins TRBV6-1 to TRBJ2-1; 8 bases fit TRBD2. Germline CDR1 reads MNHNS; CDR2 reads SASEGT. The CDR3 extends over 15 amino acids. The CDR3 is CASSQAGASYNEQFF. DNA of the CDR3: TGTGCCAGCAGTCAAGCGGGAGCGTCCTACAATGAGCAGTTCTTC.

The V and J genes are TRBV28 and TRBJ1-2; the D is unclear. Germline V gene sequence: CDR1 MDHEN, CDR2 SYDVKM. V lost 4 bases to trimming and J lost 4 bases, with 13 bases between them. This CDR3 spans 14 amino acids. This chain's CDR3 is CASSSASGPYGYTF. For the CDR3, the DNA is TGTGCCAGCAGTTCCGCCAGTGGTCCCTATGGCTACACCTTC.

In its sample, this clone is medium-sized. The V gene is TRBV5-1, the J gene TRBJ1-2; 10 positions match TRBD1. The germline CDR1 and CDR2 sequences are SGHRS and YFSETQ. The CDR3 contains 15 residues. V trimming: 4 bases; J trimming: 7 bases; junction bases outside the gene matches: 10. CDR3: CASSGTGTGAGGYTF. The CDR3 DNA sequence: TGCGCCAGCAGCGGAACCGGGACAGGGGCGGGTGGCTACACCTTC. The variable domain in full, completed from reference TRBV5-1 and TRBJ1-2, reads KAGVTQTPRYLIKTRGQQVTLSCSPISGHRSVSWYQQTPGQGLQFLFEYFSETQRNKGNFPGRFSGRQFSNSRSEMNVSTLELGDSALYLCASSGTGTGAGGYTFGSGTRLTVV.

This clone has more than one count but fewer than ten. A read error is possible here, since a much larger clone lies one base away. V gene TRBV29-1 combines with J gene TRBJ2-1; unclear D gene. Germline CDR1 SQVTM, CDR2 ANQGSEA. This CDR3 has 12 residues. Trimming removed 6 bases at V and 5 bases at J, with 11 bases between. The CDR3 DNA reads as TGCAGCGTCAAGGTTCTCAACAATGAGCAGTTCTTC. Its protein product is CSVKVLNNEQFF.